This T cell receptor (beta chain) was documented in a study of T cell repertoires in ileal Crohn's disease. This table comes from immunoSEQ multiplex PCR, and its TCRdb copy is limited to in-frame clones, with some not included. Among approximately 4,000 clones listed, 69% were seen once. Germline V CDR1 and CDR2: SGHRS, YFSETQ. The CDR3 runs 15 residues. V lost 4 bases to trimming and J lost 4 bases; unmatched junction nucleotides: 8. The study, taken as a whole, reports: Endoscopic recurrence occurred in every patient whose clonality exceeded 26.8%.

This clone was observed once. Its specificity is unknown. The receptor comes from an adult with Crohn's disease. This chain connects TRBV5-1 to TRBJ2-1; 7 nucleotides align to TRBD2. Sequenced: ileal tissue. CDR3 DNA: TGCGCCAGCAGCCTAGGGACTATCGATTACAATGAGCAGTTCTTC. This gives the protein CASSLGTIDYNEQFF.